This T cell receptor (beta chain) was sequenced during a study of T cells in Graves' hyperthyroidism and ophthalmopathy. In regard to this clonotype: No antigen is known for it.

Overall study results and limits: Researchers found most expanded thyroid clonotypes above 0.001 in blood as well.

Germline V gene data show CDR1 as GTSNPN and CDR2 as SVGIG (reference sequence). CDR3 size: 12 residues. V was trimmed by 4 bases and J by 4 bases, leaving 11 bases between them. RNA transcripts served as the template for amplifying TCR beta CDR3 regions. In the first-round RT-PCR of the TCR CDR3, the HTBI primer set was used. TCRdb redid the calling of the multiplex PCR reads with MiXCR, one entry per CDR3 protein. The data show 500,000 to 750,000 distinct CDR3 sequences, 12% to 15% seen once. Material: blood. The TCR comes from a woman younger than 35 with Graves' ophthalmopathy. This chain connects TRBV30 to TRBJ2-7; D tentatively reads TRBD1 or TRBD2 (6 bases each). The CDR3 DNA sequence: TGTGCCTGGACCGGGGGCCCATACGAGCAGTACTTC. It encodes CAWTGGPYEQYF.